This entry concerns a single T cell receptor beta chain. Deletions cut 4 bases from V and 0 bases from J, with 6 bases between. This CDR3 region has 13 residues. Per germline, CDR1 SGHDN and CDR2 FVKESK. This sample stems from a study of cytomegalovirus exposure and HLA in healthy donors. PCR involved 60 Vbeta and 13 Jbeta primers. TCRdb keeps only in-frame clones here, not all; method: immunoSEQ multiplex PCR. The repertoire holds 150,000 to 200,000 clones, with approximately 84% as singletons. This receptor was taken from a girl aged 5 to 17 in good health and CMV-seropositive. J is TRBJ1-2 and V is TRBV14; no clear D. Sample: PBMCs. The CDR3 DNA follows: TGTGCCAGCAGCCCTTATCCTAACTATGGCTACACCTTC. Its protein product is CASSPYPNYGYTF.